This T cell receptor (beta chain) came from a study of shared clonotypes between healthy human individuals. Nashville, Tennessee was home to all donors, each a Caucasian adult. Data came from immunoSEQ multiplex PCR; TCRdb stores just in-frame clones and leaves some out. The data show some 2,500,000 clones, with approximately 93% seen just once and approximately 0.37% held by the top ten. CDR3 length equals 13 residues. V lost 1 base and J lost 6, with 9 bases in between. Germline V CDR1 and CDR2: MNHNS, SASEGT. Whole-study results and caveats: It was observed that roughly 4.8% of naive CD4 clonotypes were shared across a handful of donors.

Turning to this clone: Its cognate antigen is unknown.

Input material: naive CD4+ T cells from PBMCs. Subset: CD45RA+ positively selected. This chain connects TRBV6-1 to TRBJ1-2, with D perhaps matching TRBD1 (5 bases). The clonotype comes from a man aged 18 to 30 in good health. Some clones in this sample may be carry-over from other donors' samples. The CDR3 coding sequence is TGTGCCAGCAGTGAAGTGGGGGTCAATGGCTACACCTTC. Translated, it gives CASSEVGVNGYTF.